The entry that follows covers one T cell receptor (beta chain) sequence. Its antigen is undetermined. This sample was included in a study of shared clonotypes between healthy human individuals. Study outcomes and limitations: Rarefaction revealed incomplete sorted-subset sequencing despite large depth.

Naive CD8 isolation took CD45RO-negative cells positively selected for CCR7 and excluded terminally differentiated effector memory CD45RA+ cells. Each of the donors was a healthy adult who was HIV-negative and had not had a recent acute infection or vaccination. The study drew all its donors from Caucasian adults living in Nashville, Tennessee. At a deep level, the assay was run. Measured with immunoSEQ multiplex PCR; TCRdb has only the in-frame clones, and not every one. This sample has roughly 2.1 million clones, with 85% to 95% found just once. Germline values: CDR1 WNHNN, CDR2 SYGVQD (reference sequence). The V and J ends lost 3 bases and 5 bases respectively, with 10 bases between them. CDR3 length: 13 amino acids.

This receptor was taken from a man in his late teens or twenties in good health. Some clones in this sample may be carry-over from other donors' samples. The chain uses TRBV10-1 and TRBJ1-2, with a weak D call TRBD1 (5 bases). The specimen sequenced was naive CD8+ T cells from PBMCs. CDR3 coding DNA: TGCGCCAGCAGTGAAGTAGGGACGTATGGCTACACCTTC. It is translated as CASSEVGTYGYTF.